The next 26 T cell receptor beta chains were all read from a single sample in a study of monozygotic twins with inflammatory bowel disease. TCRdb reanalyzed the 5' RACE reads, giving one entry per CDR3 protein sequence and no DNA. Seen in this sample are hundreds of thousands of distinct CDR3 sequences; the ten most common clones hold 5.6%. Input material: blood. The source of these receptors is a human donor with ulcerative colitis or Crohn's disease, or a healthy co-twin of an affected twin (not recorded which).

The chain employs TRBV12-3 or TRBV12-4 and TRBJ2-7. The CDR3 spans 14 residues. CDR3 in amino acids: CASSLGFSYYEQYF.

The chain combines TRBV5-1 with TRBJ2-1; TCRdb's D call of TRBD2 is untestable without DNA. Germline CDR1 SGHRS, CDR2 YFSETQ. The CDR3 loop spans 15 amino acids. CDR3 sequence: CASSFSGRAGGEQFF.

The gene calls are TRBV19 and TRBJ1-1; TCRdb picks TRBD1, but there is no DNA to check that call. The germline CDR1 and CDR2 sequences are LNHDA and SQIVND (reference sequence). The CDR3 sequence is 13 residues long. This chain's CDR3 is CATRGGRRAEAFF.

The V call is TRBV20-1, the J call TRBJ1-2; absent DNA, TCRdb's TRBD1 call cannot be checked. The CDR3 is 12 residues long. Germline V gene lookup returns CDR1 DFQATT and CDR2 SNEGSKA (reference sequence). The CDR3 loop reads CSAVQGNYGYTF.

CDR3: CASSLGNLPIDEQFF. The J gene is TRBJ2-1, the V gene TRBV7-2. This CDR3 contains 15 residues. Germline CDR1 is SGHTA and CDR2 is FQGNSA.

The chain carries TRBV4-3 and TRBJ1-1; the D call from TCRdb, TRBD1, cannot be confirmed without DNA. This CDR3 region has 15 residues. Germline V lookup: CDR1 LGHNA, CDR2 YSLEER. CDR3 sequence: CASSHADREVTEAFF.

The rearrangement links TRBV12-3 or TRBV12-4 to TRBJ2-5; TCRdb's D gene call, TRBD2, goes unchecked for lack of DNA. CDR3 length: 16 residues. This chain's CDR3 is CASSLATGASGLTQYF.

The chain carries TRBV7-3 and TRBJ2-2. This CDR3 has 11 residues. Germline V gene lookup returns CDR1 SGHTA and CDR2 FQGTGA. Here the CDR3 reads CASSFGGELFF.

This chain uses TRBV12-3 or TRBV12-4 with TRBJ2-1; the TRBD2 assignment by TCRdb is unverifiable without DNA. CDR3 length equals 14 residues. This chain's CDR3 is CASYTSGRAFKQFF.

V usage is TRBV7-6 and J usage is TRBJ1-4. CDR3 size: 17 residues. Germline V CDR1 and CDR2: SGHVS, FNYEAQ. This chain's CDR3 is CASSLARGATQLEKLFF.

CDR3 residues: CASSLGALPWEQYF. The gene calls are TRBV7-2 and TRBJ2-7; there is no DNA to check the TCRdb D call of TRBD2. This CDR3 contains 14 residues. CDR1 SGHTA and CDR2 FQGNSA come from the germline V gene.

V and J are TRBV4-3 and TRBJ1-6; TCRdb calls TRBD1, which cannot be checked without DNA. In germline, CDR1 is LGHNA, CDR2 YSLEER. The CDR3 is made up of 16 amino acids. The CDR3 region is CASSREQGGPLSPLHF.

V is TRBV29-1 and J is TRBJ2-4. The CDR3 is 11 residues long. Germline CDR1 is SQVTM and CDR2 is ANQGSEA. This chain's CDR3 is CSADGVNIQYF.

The chain combines TRBV5-1 with TRBJ1-3; the D gene TCRdb calls, TRBD1, cannot be checked with no DNA. The CDR3 totals 17 residues. Germline CDR1 is SGHRS and CDR2 is YFSETQ. This CDR3 reads CASSLQRQTSGGNTIYF.

The V gene is TRBV28, the J gene TRBJ2-6; checking the TCRdb D call of TRBD2 is not possible without DNA. CDR3 length: 16 amino acids. Germline CDR1 MDHEN, CDR2 SYDVKM. The CDR3 reads CASSLLAETGANVLTF.

The chain combines TRBV3-1 with TRBJ1-6; no DNA is available, so the TRBD1 call from TCRdb remains unchecked. The CDR3 has 15 residues. CDR1 and CDR2 from the germline V gene are LGHDT and YNNKEL (reference sequence). CDR3 protein: CASSQAAGGNSPLHF.

V gene TRBV12-3 or TRBV12-4 combines with J gene TRBJ1-6. The length of the CDR3 is 14 residues. The chain's CDR3 is CASSSNVDGGPLHF.

The V gene is TRBV27, the J gene TRBJ2-1; TCRdb indicates TRBD1, and absent DNA this call remains unverified. The CDR3 extends over 16 amino acids. From germline, CDR1 is MNHEY and CDR2 SMNVEV (reference sequence). The CDR3 reads CASSFPMTGTGNEQFF.

The V call is TRBV11-2, the J call TRBJ2-7; the TRBD2 assignment by TCRdb is unverifiable without DNA. Germline values: CDR1 SGHAT, CDR2 FQNNGV. The CDR3 consists of 19 residues. CDR3 sequence reads: CASSPQGRTSGRNSYEQYF.

The chain carries TRBV11-2 and TRBJ1-5; TCRdb designates TRBD1, a call that cannot be tested without DNA. The CDR3 has 19 residues. Germline CDR1 and CDR2: SGHAT and FQNNGV. The CDR3 here is CASSLRDRGRGQGNQPQHF.

The rearrangement joins TRBV7-9 to TRBJ2-7; TCRdb's assignment of TRBD1 cannot be checked, as there is no DNA. Germline CDR1 and CDR2: SEHNR and FQNEAQ (reference sequence). This CDR3 spans 16 amino acids. The CDR3 is CASSLDGGTGDHEQYF.

The CDR3 protein is CSARASGVAGANVLTF. The chain links TRBV20-1 to TRBJ2-6; with no DNA, the TCRdb D assignment of TRBD1 cannot be verified. The germline V gene has CDR1 DFQATT and CDR2 SNEGSKA (reference sequence). This CDR3 has 16 amino acids.

V is TRBV19 and J is TRBJ1-1; TCRdb proposes TRBD1, but this gene call is untestable without DNA. Germline CDR1 is LNHDA and CDR2 is SQIVND (reference sequence). CDR3 length: 13 residues. The CDR3 is CASSIVPGREAFF.

This sequence joins TRBV5-1 and TRBJ1-2; TCRdb designates TRBD1, a call that cannot be tested without DNA. CDR3 length: 15 residues. The V gene's germline CDR1 is SGHRS and CDR2 YFSETQ. CDR3 sequence reads: CASSLPDREGHGYTF.

The chain employs TRBV14 and TRBJ1-4; there is no DNA to check the TCRdb D call of TRBD1. CDR1 and CDR2 from the germline V gene are SGHDN and FVKESK. CDR3 size: 16 residues. The CDR3 loop is CASSLLAGVGNEKLFF.

The rearrangement links TRBV6-5 to TRBJ2-2. The CDR3 spans 12 residues. Germline CDR1 MNHEY, CDR2 SVGAGI. CDR3 protein: CASARTDGELFF.